A selection of T cell receptor beta chains follows, all from one sample in a study of T cell clonotyping in hematopoietic cell transplantation. Produced via immunoSEQ multiplex PCR; TCRdb's table is partial and in-frame only. This sample has over 7,000 clones; roughly 80% occur once, and the top ten carry approximately 4.8%. The sample in question was peripheral blood mononuclear cells, obtained 180 days after allogeneic stem cell transplant. The receptors here all came from a female patient between 50 and 59 years old who had an allogeneic stem cell transplant from an unrelated donor, so the T cells may come from the graft donor. Some clones in this sample may be carry-over from other donors' samples. Each CDR3 is given with its conserved first and last residue. Each record gives: V gene, D gene, J gene, clone size, CDR3 DNA, CDR3 protein. A D gene is named only where the DNA matches it firmly. The size field is filled for only some rows; it gives once, few, many or a size class.

TRBV4-1	.	TRBJ2-1	.	TGCGCCAGCAGCCAAGATTATCACAGCTTCTCCTACAATGAGCAGTTCTTC	CASSQDYHSFSYNEQFF
TRBV14	.	TRBJ2-7	.	TGTGCCAGCAGCCCGGGACGGGGGCTGCGGTACGAGCAGTACTTC	CASSPGRGLRYEQYF
TRBV30	.	TRBJ1-1	.	TGTGCCTGGAGTGACACTGAAGCTTTCTTT	CAWSDTEAFF
TRBV30	TRBD1	TRBJ1-1	.	TGTGCCTGGGGGACAGGGGAGATCACTGAAGCTTTCTTT	CAWGTGEITEAFF
TRBV6-1	.	TRBJ1-1	.	TGTGCCAGCAGTGTGACAGAGAACACTGAAGCTTTCTTT	CASSVTENTEAFF
TRBV10-3	.	TRBJ2-1	.	TGTGCCATCAGTGAGCAGCTTGAGTTCGTGAGCAATGAGCAGTTCTTC	CAISEQLEFVSNEQFF
TRBV19	.	TRBJ1-2	once	TGTGCCAGTAGTACTGGCCCCGGGACACCCAGCTATGGCTACACCTTC	CASSTGPGTPSYGYTF
TRBV2	.	TRBJ2-2	once	TGTGCCAGCAGCTTTGCCGGGGAGCTGTTTTTT	CASSFAGELFF
TRBV6-1	.	TRBJ1-5	.	TGTGCCAGCAGTGAAGGGGCAACAATTCAGCCCCAGCATTTT	CASSEGATIQPQHF
TRBV30	.	TRBJ1-1	.	TGTGCCTGGACTGCCAGATTGAACACTGAAGCTTTCTTT	CAWTARLNTEAFF
TRBV29-1	TRBD1	TRBJ2-6	once	TGCAGCGTTTTGGACAGGGGGAAGGCCAACGTCCTGACTTTC	CSVLDRGKANVLTF
TRBV6-5	TRBD1	TRBJ1-3	.	TGTGCCAGCAGCCGACAGGGTGGAAACACCATATATTTT	CASSRQGGNTIYF
TRBV21-1	.	TRBJ2-2	.	TGTGCCAGCAGCACCCGAGGAAACAGGACGAACACCGGGGAGCTGTTTTTT	CASSTRGNRTNTGELFF
TRBV4-3	.	TRBJ1-1	.	TGCGCCAGCTCCTCTTGGGGTACTGAAGCTTTCTTT	CASSSWGTEAFF
TRBV27	.	TRBJ1-6	.	TGTGCCAGCAGTTTACTAACAGGTTCGAATTCACCCCTCCACTTT	CASSLLTGSNSPLHF
TRBV18	.	TRBJ2-2	.	TGTGCCAGCTCACCATCTGCTTACGGGAGTAACGGGGAGCTGTTTTTT	CASSPSAYGSNGELFF
TRBV6-4	.	TRBJ2-3	.	TGTGCCAGCAGTGACTCTGTGGGACGGGGCACAGATACGCAGTATTTT	CASSDSVGRGTDTQYF
TRBV2	.	TRBJ1-2	.	TGTGCCAGCAGCAACAGGGACTTAAACTATGGCTACACCTTC	CASSNRDLNYGYTF
TRBV25-1	.	TRBJ2-7	.	TGTGCCAGCAGTGAATCCCCCTCGGGGGTGGAGCAGTACTTC	CASSESPSGVEQYF
TRBV25-1	.	TRBJ1-5	.	TGTGCCAGCAGTGAATCAAGGCTAACCGCTTTCCTAAATCAGCCCCAGCATTTT	CASSESRLTAFLNQPQHF
TRBV19	TRBD1	TRBJ1-5	few	TGTGCCAGTAGCCAACAGGGGAATCAGCCCCAGCATTTT	CASSQQGNQPQHF
TRBV7-9	TRBD1	TRBJ1-4	.	TGTGCCAGCAGCTTGGGGACAGGGAGGAATGAAAAACTGTTTTTT	CASSLGTGRNEKLFF
TRBV11-2	.	TRBJ1-6	.	TGTGCCAGCAGCTTAGAGTCAGGTCTAGATTCACCCCTCCACTTT	CASSLESGLDSPLHF
TRBV27	.	TRBJ1-1	.	TGTGCCGCTTGGGAAGGAGGGTTGGGTGAAGCTTTCTTT	CAAWEGGLGEAFF
TRBV7-8	.	TRBJ1-6	once	TGTGCCAGCAGCCGGGTCGGGGACACCAATTCACCCCTCCACTTT	CASSRVGDTNSPLHF
TRBV5-8	.	TRBJ2-7	.	TGTGCCAGCAGCTTGATTCCTGGGCACGAGCAGTACTTC	CASSLIPGHEQYF
TRBV10-1	.	TRBJ1-1	.	TGCGCCAGCAGGGAGAGGGACACTGAAGCTTTCTTT	CASRERDTEAFF
TRBV30	.	TRBJ2-7	.	TGTGCCTGGAGTGGGCGAGGGGACGGCTCCTACGAGCAGTACTTC	CAWSGRGDGSYEQYF
TRBV5-1	TRBD1	TRBJ2-5	.	TGCGCCAGCAGCTCGGACAGGGGGCAGGGGGAGACCCAGTACTTC	CASSSDRGQGETQYF
TRBV5-6	.	TRBJ1-5	once	TGTGCCAGCAGCTTCGGACGGAATCTCAATCAGCCCCAGCATTTT	CASSFGRNLNQPQHF
TRBV28	TRBD2	TRBJ2-7	.	TGTGCCAGCAGAGGACTAGCGGGAGCCCACGAGCAGTACTTC	CASRGLAGAHEQYF
TRBV4-3	.	TRBJ2-7	.	TGCGCCAGCAGCCCTACAGCTCTCCATACCTACGAGCAGTACTTC	CASSPTALHTYEQYF
TRBV5-1	.	TRBJ1-1	.	TGCGCCAGCAGCTTGGGGGGGGAAGAAGCTTTCTTT	CASSLGGEEAFF
TRBV29-1	.	TRBJ2-3	.	TGCAGCGTTGAGGGCGGCCGCCGCACAGATACGCAGTATTTT	CSVEGGRRTDTQYF
TRBV29-1	.	TRBJ1-1	.	TGCAGCGTTGGGGAGGGAGTTGAAGCTTTCTTT	CSVGEGVEAFF
TRBV5-1	TRBD2	TRBJ2-7	.	TGCGCCAGCAGATTAGTCGGGACTAGCGGGGTCCACGAGCAGTACTTC	CASRLVGTSGVHEQYF
TRBV5-1	TRBD1	TRBJ2-2	.	TGCGCCAGCAGCGAGGGGACAGGGATCGGGGAGCTGTTTTTT	CASSEGTGIGELFF
TRBV5-1	.	TRBJ2-3	.	TGCGCCAGCTCCCTAGGTAGCGGTTCCAGCACAGATACGCAGTATTTT	CASSLGSGSSTDTQYF
TRBV7-2	.	TRBJ1-1	.	TGTGCCAGCAGCCGCGGGGGGGGTGACACTGAAGCTTTCTTT	CASSRGGGDTEAFF
TRBV4-1	.	TRBJ2-7	.	TGCGCCAGCAGCCAAAGGTGGGGGAATGAGCAGTACTTC	CASSQRWGNEQYF
TRBV19	.	TRBJ2-7	.	TGTGCCAGTAGCGTCAGTATATACGAGCAGTACTTC	CASSVSIYEQYF
TRBV19	.	TRBJ2-3	.	TGTGCCAGTACCGGATCTAGCGTTGGAGATACGCAGTATTTT	CASTGSSVGDTQYF
TRBV6-6	TRBD1	TRBJ1-1	.	TGTGCCAGCAGTTACGACAGGGGAATGAACACTGAAGCTTTCTTT	CASSYDRGMNTEAFF
TRBV6-1	.	TRBJ1-1	once	TGTGCCAGCAGTTCCCGGGGACTGAGGGACACTGAAGCTTTCTTT	CASSSRGLRDTEAFF
TRBV5-1	.	TRBJ1-1	.	TGCGCCAGCAGCTTGGGGGGGAGGACTGAAGCTTTCTTT	CASSLGGRTEAFF
TRBV6-1	.	TRBJ1-5	few	TGTGCCAGCAGTGAAGCGGGGGCAGGGGACGGTGGGCATTTT	CASSEAGAGDGGHF
TRBV5-1	.	TRBJ2-7	.	TGCGCCAGCAGCCCTGGCGGCTACGAGCAGTACTTC	CASSPGGYEQYF
TRBV5-1	.	TRBJ1-5	large	TGCGCCAGCAGCCCGGCCGGGGATCAGCCCCAGCATTTT	CASSPAGDQPQHF
TRBV7-2	.	TRBJ2-1	.	TGTGCCAGCAGCCTCGTTCCCGGGAATGAGCAGTTCTTC	CASSLVPGNEQFF
TRBV9	TRBD2	TRBJ2-1	.	TGTGCCAGCAGCGCCGGGACTAGCGGGAGACGAGAGCAGTTCTTC	CASSAGTSGRREQFF
TRBV6-1	.	TRBJ2-3	.	TGTGCCAGCAGTGAACCATCCCCTAGCACAGATACGCAGTATTTT	CASSEPSPSTDTQYF
TRBV9	.	TRBJ1-1	.	TGTGCCAGCAGCGTAGGAGTCACCACTGAAGCTTTCTTT	CASSVGVTTEAFF
TRBV30	TRBD2	TRBJ2-7	.	TGTGCCGCGGGGGTGGTCTCCTACGAGCAGTACTTC	CAAGVVSYEQYF
TRBV9	TRBD2	TRBJ2-3	.	TGTGCCAGCAGCAAGACTAGCGTTGAGACAGATACGCAGTATTTT	CASSKTSVETDTQYF
TRBV7-3	.	TRBJ1-1	.	TGTGCCAGCAGCGGGGGCGGACAGAACACTGAAGCTTTCTTT	CASSGGGQNTEAFF
TRBV28	.	TRBJ1-2	.	TGTGCCAGCAGTCCCACAGGCTATGGCTACACCTTC	CASSPTGYGYTF
TRBV5-4	.	TRBJ2-7	.	TGTGCCAGCAGCTTAAACCACGAGCAGTACTTC	CASSLNHEQYF
TRBV15	.	TRBJ1-5	.	TGTGCCACCAGCTGGGGGGTGGGAAGCAATCAGCCCCAGCATTTT	CATSWGVGSNQPQHF
TRBV10-3	.	TRBJ2-7	.	TGTGCCATCAGTGGAAGGGGCTCCTACGAGCAGTACTTC	CAISGRGSYEQYF
TRBV9	.	TRBJ2-7	.	TGTGCCAGCGGGACGGGACACTACGAGCAGTACTTC	CASGTGHYEQYF